The following is a TCR beta chain sequence with its context. CD45RO-negative, CCR7-positively selected cells formed the naive CD8 fraction, excluding terminally differentiated effector memory CD45RA+ cells. This CDR3 has 15 amino acids. Germline CDR1 is SNHLY and CDR2 is FYNNEI. V lost 3 bases, J lost 4 bases, and 6 bases stayed unmatched. Using immunoSEQ multiplex PCR, the repertoire was profiled, and TCRdb retains in-frame clones only, with some absent. The table has approximately 590,000 clones, over 95% seen once. The data are from a study of shared clonotypes between healthy human individuals. Material for sequencing was naive CD8+ T cells sorted from blood. The clonotype was recovered from a woman in her twenties or thirties in good health. The chain recombines TRBV2 with TRBJ2-1; 7 positions match TRBD1. The CDR3 loop is CASSDAQGDYNEQFF. The CDR3 nucleotides are TGTGCCAGCAGTGATGCCCAGGGGGATTACAATGAGCAGTTCTTC.